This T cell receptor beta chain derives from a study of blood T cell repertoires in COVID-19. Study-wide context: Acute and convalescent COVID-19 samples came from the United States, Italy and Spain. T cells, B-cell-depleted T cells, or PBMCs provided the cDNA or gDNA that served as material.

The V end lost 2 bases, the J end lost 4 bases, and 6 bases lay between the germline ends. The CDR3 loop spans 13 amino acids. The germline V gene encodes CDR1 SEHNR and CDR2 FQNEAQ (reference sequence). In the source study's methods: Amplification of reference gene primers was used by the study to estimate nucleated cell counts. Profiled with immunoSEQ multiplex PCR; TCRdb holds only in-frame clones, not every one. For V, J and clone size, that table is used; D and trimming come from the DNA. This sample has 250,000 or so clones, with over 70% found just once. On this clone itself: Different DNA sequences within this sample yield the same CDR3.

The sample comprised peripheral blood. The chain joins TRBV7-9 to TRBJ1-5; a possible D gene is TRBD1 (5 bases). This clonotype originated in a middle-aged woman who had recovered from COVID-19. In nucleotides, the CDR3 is TGTGCCAGCAGCTTATCAGGGAATCAGCCCCAGCATTTT. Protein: CASSLSGNQPQHF.